This TCR beta chain was documented in a study of T cells in tuberculosis. Details on this clone: Its cognate antigen is unknown.

Assay used: immunoSEQ multiplex PCR; TCRdb lists only in-frame clones, some missing. The sample shows about 23,000 clones, roughly 97% of them seen only once. Study conclusions and caveats: Active tuberculosis cases were adults; controls were adolescents.

Sequencing input: PBMCs. The clonotype originates from a donor between 10 and 35 years old with latent tuberculosis or without tuberculosis infection.

CDR3 nucleotides: TGTGCCAGCAGTGAGTCTGGACAGGGGGCGGAAAAACTGTTTTTT. This gives the protein CASSESGQGAEKLFF. The chain recombines TRBV25-1 with TRBJ1-4; 11 positions agree with TRBD1. V was pared by 3 bases and J by 8 bases, with 5 bases of the junction left unmatched. This CDR3 comprises 15 residues. CDR1 and CDR2 (germline): MGHDK, SYGVNS.